Shown below are 20 T cell receptor beta chains from a single sample sequenced in a study of control samples from healthy donors and cancer patients. Generated by immunoSEQ multiplex PCR, the TCRdb table keeps only in-frame clones and is missing some. This sample carries under 100,000 clones, 85% to 95% of them seen once, and the ten largest clones take approximately 1.5%. Sequenced material: blood. The receptors shown here come from a woman in her twenties or thirties in good health.

V usage is TRBV4-1 and J usage is TRBJ2-1; TRBD2 is a possible D gene (5 bases). V was trimmed by 0 bases and J by 1 base, leaving 10 bases between them. Germline CDR1 is MGHRA and CDR2 is YSYEKL. The CDR3 totals 16 residues. This CDR3 is CASSQEARGSYNEQFF. CDR3 nucleotides: TGCGCCAGCAGCCAAGAAGCCCGGGGTTCCTACAATGAGCAGTTCTTC.

This chain uses TRBV2 with TRBJ1-5; D possibly corresponds to TRBD1 (6 bases). The CDR3 sequence is 13 residues long. Germline V gene sequence: CDR1 SNHLY, CDR2 FYNNEI. Between the trimmed V and J ends, which lost 4 bases and 3 bases, there was a span of 7 bases. The CDR3 loop is CASSGTDNQPQHF. The CDR3 DNA sequence: TGTGCCAGCAGTGGGACAGACAATCAGCCCCAGCATTTT.

This clone was recorded only once. V and J are TRBV10-3 and TRBJ2-1; a weak D match, TRBD2 (6 bases). CDR1 and CDR2 from the germline V gene are ENHRY and SYGVKD. There are 13 residues in the CDR3. Trimming pared 10 bases from V and 6 bases from J, leaving 16 bases between. This CDR3 is CATLRVGGNEQFF. The CDR3 DNA sequence: TGTGCCACCCTACGGGTGGGGGGCAATGAGCAGTTCTTC.

This clone showed up just once. The V and J genes are TRBV18 and TRBJ2-6; D gene unclear. Germline V gene data show CDR1 as KGHSH and CDR2 as LQKENI. CDR3 length: 14 residues. V was cut by 3 bases and J by 0 bases, with 3 bases left in between. The CDR3 DNA follows: TGTGCCAGCTCACCGGTCTCTGGGGCCAACGTCCTGACTTTC. This codes for CASSPVSGANVLTF.

The gene calls are TRBV19 and TRBJ1-1; no clear D gene. This CDR3 contains 14 residues. V dropped 1 base and J dropped 1 base, with 7 bases sitting between them. Germline V gene sequence: CDR1 LNHDA, CDR2 SQIVND (reference sequence). In DNA, the CDR3 is TGTGCCAGTAGTATAGGGGCCACGAACACTGAAGCTTTCTTT. Encoded protein: CASSIGATNTEAFF.

The rearrangement uses TRBV12-5 and TRBJ2-5; weak D call: TRBD1 (6 bases). This CDR3 has 16 amino acids. CDR1 is LGHNT, CDR2 FRNRAP, per germline. V was pared by 2 bases and J by 5 bases, with 18 bases between. The CDR3 here is CASGLRDKTASETQYF. DNA of the CDR3: TGTGCTAGTGGTTTGAGGGACAAGACCGCCAGCGAGACCCAGTACTTC.

This chain links TRBV7-9 with TRBJ1-4; a weak D match, TRBD1 (6 bases). Germline assignment: CDR1 SEHNR and CDR2 FQNEAQ (reference sequence). The CDR3 extends over 17 amino acids. Trimming took off 1 base at V and 2 bases at J, with 14 bases between the two ends. The CDR3 DNA is TGTGCCAGCAGCTTAGAATGGGGGGCTCGGACTAATGAAAAACTGTTTTTT. Translation gives CASSLEWGARTNEKLFF.

The J gene is TRBJ1-4, the V gene TRBV5-4; D is possibly TRBD1 (6 bases). Germline CDR1 and CDR2: SGHNT and YYREEE (reference sequence). V lost 4 bases, J lost 0 bases, and 16 bases lay in between. The CDR3 covers 17 residues. The CDR3, as DNA: TGTGCCAGCAGCCCAGGGGTCAGGGGCCCAACTAATGAAAAACTGTTTTTT. It encodes CASSPGVRGPTNEKLFF.

The rearrangement links TRBV7-9 to TRBJ2-5; 14 positions match TRBD2. CDR1 is SEHNR and CDR2 is FQNEAQ in the germline V gene (reference sequence). The V and J ends lost 4 bases and 2 bases, in that order; junction bases with no gene match: 3. The CDR3 has 16 residues. The CDR3 sequence: CASSYRLAGGQETQYF. In DNA form, the CDR3 reads TGTGCCAGCAGCTACCGACTAGCGGGGGGGCAAGAGACCCAGTACTTC.

This sequence joins TRBV19 and TRBJ2-7, with TRBD1 matching over 7 bases. Germline CDR1 reads LNHDA; CDR2 reads SQIVND (reference sequence). The CDR3 sequence is 14 residues long. V lost 9 bases and J lost 7; bases outside the gene matches: 15. The CDR3 nucleotides are TGTGCCAGCCCAAAAACGACAGGGCCCTGGGAGCAGTACTTC. Translation gives CASPKTTGPWEQYF. Combining the CDR3 with reference TRBV19 and TRBJ2-7 gives the whole variable domain DGGITQSPKYLFRKEGQNVTLSCEQNLNHDAMYWYRQDPGQGLRLIYYSQIVNDFQKGDIAEGYSVSREKKESFPLTVTSAQKNPTAFYLCASPKTTGPWEQYFGPGTRLTVT.

The CDR3 region is CASSFSGRADTGELFF. The CDR3 DNA follows: TGTGCCAGCAGTTTCAGCGGGAGGGCCGACACCGGGGAGCTGTTTTTT. The rearrangement uses TRBV6-7 and TRBJ2-2, with 10 nucleotides matching TRBD2. TRBV6-7 counts as an open reading frame of uncertain function. CDR3 size: 16 residues. After removal of 4 bases from V and 3 bases from J, the junction contained 5 bases not matched to a gene.

The chain is built from TRBV4-2 and TRBJ1-1; D is unresolved. V lost 2 bases to trimming and J lost 1 base, with 11 bases between them. Germline V CDR1 and CDR2: LGHNA, YNFKEQ. The CDR3 runs 15 residues. This CDR3 reads CASSQRAGGNTEAFF. DNA of the CDR3: TGTGCCAGCAGCCAACGCGCAGGAGGGAACACTGAAGCTTTCTTT.

The chain combines TRBV10-3 with TRBJ1-2; D unresolved. This CDR3 has 11 residues. Trimming shortened V by 2 bases and J by 11 bases, and 9 bases separated the two germline ends. Germline V gene lookup returns CDR1 ENHRY and CDR2 SYGVKD. The CDR3 DNA sequence: TGTGCCATCAGTGAGATGAACGGGTACACCTTC. Translated, it gives CAISEMNGYTF.

This chain joins TRBV7-9 and TRBJ1-2; tentatively, D is TRBD1 (5 bases). The CDR3 is made up of 14 amino acids. Trimming shortened V by 10 bases and J by 1 base, and 16 bases separated the two germline ends. Germline loops: CDR1 SEHNR, CDR2 FQNEAQ (reference sequence). The CDR3 nucleotides are TGTGCCACACCGAATGAGGGGCGTAACTATGGCTACACCTTC. This encodes CATPNEGRNYGYTF.

V usage is TRBV7-9 and J usage is TRBJ2-1; D is uncertain. Trimming removed 0 bases at V and 5 bases at J, with 11 bases between. Per germline, CDR1 SEHNR and CDR2 FQNEAQ (reference sequence). The CDR3 consists of 15 residues. DNA of the CDR3: TGTGCCAGCAGCTTAGCAGGTCCTGGGGACAATGAGCAGTTCTTC. Its translation is CASSLAGPGDNEQFF.

The CDR3 nucleotides read TGTGCCAGCAAGGGACAGGGAAGGGTTGACACTGAAGCTTTCTTT. It translates to CASKGQGRVDTEAFF. The rearrangement joins TRBV19 to TRBJ1-1, with 9 bases aligning to TRBD1. The V gene end was trimmed by 9 bases and the J gene end by 3 bases; junction bases not matched to a gene: 11. Germline lookup yields CDR1 LNHDA and CDR2 SQIVND (reference sequence). This CDR3 contains 15 residues.

The V gene is TRBV2, the J gene TRBJ1-2, with a weak D call TRBD1 (5 bases). Germline V gives CDR1 SNHLY, CDR2 FYNNEI. The CDR3 spans 13 residues. Trimming cost V 4 bases and J 2 bases, with 8 bases left between them. The CDR3 DNA is TGTGCCAGCAGTGGACGGACAAACTATGGCTACACCTTC. It encodes CASSGRTNYGYTF.

The rearrangement joins TRBV27 to TRBJ2-3, with D possibly TRBD1 on 6 matching bases. The CDR3 runs to 14 residues. Trimming removed 8 bases at V and 2 bases at J, with 14 bases between. The germline CDR1 and CDR2 sequences are MNHEY and SMNVEV (reference sequence). CDR3 loop: CASRLGQFTDTQYF. CDR3 bases: TGTGCCAGCCGCCTCGGACAGTTCACAGATACGCAGTATTTT.

The rearrangement links TRBV21-1 to TRBJ1-3; the listed D gene, TRBD1, was not tested against the DNA. TRBV21-1 is recorded as a pseudogene. The CDR3 consists of 15 residues. The chain's CDR3 is CASSKPPGRVNTIYF. In nucleotides, the CDR3 is TGTGCCAGCAGCAAACCGCCGGGCAGGGTAAACACCATATATTTT.

The V call is TRBV2, the J call TRBJ1-1; possibly TRBD1 for D (5 bases). Germline-derived CDR1 and CDR2 are SNHLY and FYNNEI. The V end was cut by 4 bases, the J end by 5 bases, with 17 bases between. CDR3 length: 15 amino acids. For the CDR3, the DNA is TGTGCCAGCAGTGGAGAATCGGTGGGGACTACTGAAGCTTTCTTT. Residues: CASSGESVGTTEAFF.